The rows below give T cell receptor beta chains drawn from one sample of a study of T cell changes during pregnancy in multiple sclerosis. Clones were read by immunoSEQ multiplex PCR, and TCRdb kept only the in-frame ones, dropping some. The sample contains approximately 41,000 clones, approximately 91% of which appear only once. The sequenced material came from PBMCs (not recorded whether the cells were cultured). The origin of the receptors is a female donor with multiple sclerosis, enrolled in a pregnancy study. Both conserved end residues are part of each CDR3. Each record gives: J gene, D gene, clone size, V gene, CDR3 DNA, CDR3 protein. The D gene is left open where the match is weak. Not every row has a clone size; where given, it reads once, few, many or a size class.

J gene: TRBJ1-2; D gene: -; clone size: few; V gene: TRBV2; CDR3 DNA: TGTGCCACTCAGGGAAACTATGGCTACACCTTC; CDR3 protein: CATQGNYGYTF
J gene: TRBJ1-3; D gene: -; clone size: -; V gene: TRBV2; CDR3 DNA: TGTGCCAGCACCATCCTCGGGTCTGGAAACACCATATATTTT; CDR3 protein: CASTILGSGNTIYF
J gene: TRBJ1-4; D gene: -; clone size: -; V gene: TRBV5-1; CDR3 DNA: TGCGCCAGCAGCTTGGGCTCCACGGGGACCACTAATGAAAAACTGTTTTTT; CDR3 protein: CASSLGSTGTTNEKLFF
J gene: TRBJ1-2; D gene: -; clone size: -; V gene: TRBV7-6; CDR3 DNA: TGTGCCAGCAGCTTTTCGGACGGAGGGTATGGCTACACCTTC; CDR3 protein: CASSFSDGGYGYTF
J gene: TRBJ1-5; D gene: TRBD1; clone size: few; V gene: TRBV19; CDR3 DNA: TGTGCCACCAGGGACAGATACAATAGCAATCAGCCCCAGCATTTT; CDR3 protein: CATRDRYNSNQPQHF
J gene: TRBJ2-2; D gene: -; clone size: -; V gene: TRBV10-1; CDR3 DNA: TGCGCCAGACAAACCGGGGAGCTGTTTTTT; CDR3 protein: CARQTGELFF
J gene: TRBJ2-1; D gene: TRBD2; clone size: -; V gene: TRBV30; CDR3 DNA: TGTGCCTGGGCCAGGACTAGCGGGACCGGTTACAATGAGCAGTTCTTC; CDR3 protein: CAWARTSGTGYNEQFF
J gene: TRBJ2-6; D gene: -; clone size: -; V gene: TRBV5-2; CDR3 DNA: TGTGCCAGCAATCAAAAGAGAGAGTACACAAGTCGGGCCAACGTCCTGACTTTC; CDR3 protein: CASNQKREYTSRANVLTF
J gene: TRBJ2-2; D gene: TRBD2; clone size: -; V gene: TRBV5-1; CDR3 DNA: TGCGCCAGCAGCTTGGCGGCTAGCGGATTGAACACCGGGGAGCTGTTTTTT; CDR3 protein: CASSLAASGLNTGELFF
J gene: TRBJ1-2; D gene: -; clone size: -; V gene: TRBV6-5; CDR3 DNA: TGTGCCAGCAGTTACAAGGCAGGGTACTATGGCTACACCTTC; CDR3 protein: CASSYKAGYYGYTF
J gene: TRBJ2-7; D gene: -; clone size: -; V gene: TRBV10-3; CDR3 DNA: TGTGCCATCAGTGAGTCGAGGGACTCCCCCACCAGAGGCGAGCAGTACTTC; CDR3 protein: CAISESRDSPTRGEQYF
J gene: TRBJ2-7; D gene: TRBD2; clone size: -; V gene: TRBV12-5; CDR3 DNA: TGTGCTAGTGGGTTCCATCCCGCTAGCGGGAGTACGGACGAGCAGTACTTC; CDR3 protein: CASGFHPASGSTDEQYF
J gene: TRBJ2-1; D gene: TRBD2; clone size: -; V gene: TRBV6-1; CDR3 DNA: TGTGCCAGCAGTGAAGCCGAGGGAGGGCCCTACAATGAGCAGTTCTTC; CDR3 protein: CASSEAEGGPYNEQFF
J gene: TRBJ2-1; D gene: TRBD1; clone size: -; V gene: TRBV5-1; CDR3 DNA: TGCGCCAGCAGCTCCGTACAGGGGCCCTACAATGAGCAGTTCTTC; CDR3 protein: CASSSVQGPYNEQFF
J gene: TRBJ2-7; D gene: TRBD2; clone size: -; V gene: TRBV27; CDR3 DNA: TGTGCCAGCAGTTTATTAGCGGGAGAAAATGAGCAGTACTTC; CDR3 protein: CASSLLAGENEQYF
J gene: TRBJ2-3; D gene: -; clone size: -; V gene: TRBV6-5; CDR3 DNA: TGTGCCAGCAGTTACTCGACCGGACGCACAGATACGCAGTATTTT; CDR3 protein: CASSYSTGRTDTQYF
J gene: TRBJ2-7; D gene: -; clone size: -; V gene: TRBV18; CDR3 DNA: TGTGCCAGCTCACCACAGGGGAGGATGGCCTACGAGCAGTACTTC; CDR3 protein: CASSPQGRMAYEQYF
J gene: TRBJ2-2; D gene: -; clone size: -; V gene: TRBV28; CDR3 DNA: TGTGCCAGCAGTAGCCCTGGGGGCGGCTTAACCGGGGAGCTGTTTTTT; CDR3 protein: CASSSPGGGLTGELFF
J gene: TRBJ1-5; D gene: TRBD1; clone size: -; V gene: TRBV19; CDR3 DNA: TGTGCCAGTAGTATGGGGAGACAGGGAGCGGAGCCCCAGCATTTT; CDR3 protein: CASSMGRQGAEPQHF
J gene: TRBJ2-3; D gene: TRBD2; clone size: -; V gene: TRBV7-9; CDR3 DNA: TGTGCCAGCAGCTCCCATCGGGAGGCCAGCACAGATACGCAGTATTTT; CDR3 protein: CASSSHREASTDTQYF
J gene: TRBJ1-3; D gene: -; clone size: -; V gene: TRBV2; CDR3 DNA: TGTGCCAGCAGTGTTGCGGGGGTCGGAAACACCATATATTTT; CDR3 protein: CASSVAGVGNTIYF
J gene: TRBJ2-5; D gene: TRBD2; clone size: -; V gene: TRBV19; CDR3 DNA: TGTGCCAGTAGTACCGGGAGGGCCGGGAAGACCCAGTACTTC; CDR3 protein: CASSTGRAGKTQYF
J gene: TRBJ1-1; D gene: -; clone size: -; V gene: TRBV7-9; CDR3 DNA: TGTGCCAGCAGCTTAGGGGGGGCGTCGGACACTGAAGCTTTCTTT; CDR3 protein: CASSLGGASDTEAFF
J gene: TRBJ1-5; D gene: TRBD1; clone size: -; V gene: TRBV28; CDR3 DNA: TGTGCCAGCAGACTCCTAACGACAGGGGGTAGCAATCAGCCCCAGCATTTT; CDR3 protein: CASRLLTTGGSNQPQHF
J gene: TRBJ2-1; D gene: -; clone size: -; V gene: TRBV25-1; CDR3 DNA: TGTGCCAGCAGTGATATCGGCGGGGCAAATGAGCAGTTCTTC; CDR3 protein: CASSDIGGANEQFF
J gene: TRBJ1-2; D gene: -; clone size: -; V gene: TRBV2; CDR3 DNA: TGTGCCAGCAGTGAAACGGACCCCCCCGGGCAAGGCTACACCTTC; CDR3 protein: CASSETDPPGQGYTF
J gene: TRBJ2-3; D gene: TRBD1; clone size: once; V gene: TRBV5-1; CDR3 DNA: TGCGCCAGCAGCTTTTCCCAGGGGGCCACAGATACGCAGTATTTT; CDR3 protein: CASSFSQGATDTQYF
J gene: TRBJ2-7; D gene: TRBD2; clone size: few; V gene: TRBV28; CDR3 DNA: TGTGCCAGCAGTTTAGCGGGAGAGGCCTACGAGCAGTACTTC; CDR3 protein: CASSLAGEAYEQYF
J gene: TRBJ1-3; D gene: -; clone size: -; V gene: TRBV2; CDR3 DNA: TGTGCCACTTTGGAGGGCAGGGATAATACTGGAAACACCATATATTTT; CDR3 protein: CATLEGRDNTGNTIYF
J gene: TRBJ1-1; D gene: TRBD1; clone size: medium-sized; V gene: TRBV19; CDR3 DNA: TGTGCCAGTAGTATAGGGGACAGCTACACTGAAGCTTTCTTT; CDR3 protein: CASSIGDSYTEAFF